The rows below give T cell receptor beta chains drawn from one sample of a study of chemoradiotherapy in HPV16-positive cancers. Data came from immunoSEQ multiplex PCR; TCRdb stores just in-frame clones and leaves some out. The data show more than 9,000 clones, with around 91% seen just once and around 2.9% held by the top ten. The sample was collected from a patient who underwent chemoradiotherapy. These receptors all come from a human donor with HPV-associated anogenital cancer. The CDR3 runs from the conserved cysteine through the conserved F or W. Each record gives: J gene, V gene, clone size, CDR3 protein. A row's size may be missing; if present it is once, few, many or a size class.

TRBJ2-3 TRBV11-2 - CASRTHTDTQYF
TRBJ2-1 TRBV5-1 - CASSLELAQLDEQFF
TRBJ2-3 TRBV5-6 once CASSSWTDTQYF
TRBJ2-7 TRBV6-6 - CASSQTGIYEQYF
TRBJ1-2 TRBV5-6 - CASTSPGGYGYTF
TRBJ2-3 TRBV9 - CASSISGLRTDTQYF
TRBJ1-2 TRBV27 - CASKPGQGYGYTF
TRBJ2-7 TRBV7-8 - CASSSGPGLEQYF
TRBJ1-2 TRBV6-4 few CASSAGEAYGYTF
TRBJ2-5 TRBV29-1 - CSVGLAGAETQYF
TRBJ1-2 TRBV5-6 - CASSLAGQGGYTF
TRBJ2-3 TRBV7-6 - CASSSLGDTQYF
TRBJ2-7 TRBV15 once CATRSGDSYEQYF
TRBJ1-5 TRBV4-1 - CASSPSRTISNQPQHF
TRBJ1-1 TRBV11-2 - CASRPDDRGGTEAFF
TRBJ2-2 TRBV14 - CASSQSAGGTGELFF
TRBJ1-1 TRBV6-5 once CASSPGTGGTEAFF
TRBJ2-5 TRBV2 - CASSGGLAGGQETQYF
TRBJ2-2 TRBV5-1 once CASSQRDSLNTGELFF
TRBJ1-1 TRBV7-2 few CASTSPGQTNTEAFF
TRBJ1-3 TRBV6-6 - CASSHEGNTIYF
TRBJ2-1 TRBV18 - CASSPVVGTSGSHEQFF
TRBJ2-7 TRBV6-1 - CASDKSTYEQYF
TRBJ1-1 TRBV5-1 - CASSLAGNTEAFF
TRBJ1-2 TRBV19 - CASSKDRQATYGYTF
TRBJ2-1 TRBV11-3 - CASSRRSEGHNEQFF
TRBJ1-3 TRBV11-3 - CASEMRGFLSGTSGNTIYF
TRBJ2-1 TRBV5-1 - CASSIGLMGLATQFF
TRBJ1-2 TRBV28 - CASSFGGSLGGGYTF
TRBJ2-1 TRBV6-5 - CASSDLQRGYNEQFF
TRBJ1-2 TRBV2 - CASSTTGLYGYTF
TRBJ1-2 TRBV10-3 - CATKALLDRGPNYGYTF
TRBJ2-1 TRBV11-3 - CASSSPDRANEQFF